This T cell receptor beta chain is from a study of CD4 T cells in relation to SARS-CoV-2 and coronaviruses. Repertoires were generated with immunoSEQ multiplex PCR, while TCRdb's copy carries only in-frame clones and drops some. The sample has about 36,000 clones, roughly 83% seen once. In regard to this clone: The antigen remains undetermined.

Sequenced sample: naive CD4+ T cells from PBMCs, cultured in vitro. Stated subset: naive CD4+ T cells isolated by negative enrichment. The receptor was isolated from an adult with COVID-19.

The CDR3 nucleotides read TGTGCCAGCAGCTTAGGAGACGGTAGCAATCAGCCCCAGCATTTT. It is translated as CASSLGDGSNQPQHF. The V gene is TRBV7-2, the J gene TRBJ1-5; no clear D. Per germline, CDR1 SGHTA and CDR2 FQGNSA. CDR3 size: 15 residues. V lost 1 base and J 0 bases, leaving 7 bases between the germline ends.